This T cell receptor (beta chain) came from a study of CD8+CD57+ T cells in acquired aplastic anemia. In the study overall: Sorted CD4+ and CD8+ cells gave an average of around 3 ug of DNA. Study conclusions and caveats: Found in both controls and patients were approximately 29 CD8+ CDR3 sequences.

With respect to this clonotype: The antigen is undetermined.

Germline V gives CDR1 SQVTM, CDR2 ANQGSEA. The V end lost 2 bases, the J end lost 0 bases, and 14 bases lay between the germline ends. CDR3 size: 16 residues. Profiling that covered TCR beta VDJ and CDR3 relied on genomic DNA as its template. TCRdb re-called the reads through MiXCR, storing one row per CDR3 protein. This table has some 140,000 distinct CDR3 sequences, just over 50% appearing once. Selection for sequencing was limited to patients who had shown CD8+CD57+ cell expansion by flow cytometry. As a group, the patients uniformly had severe acquired aplastic anemia. Patients had received no therapy at the time of blood sampling.

Sequenced: sorted CD4+, CD8+, or CD8+CD57+ T cells (not recorded which) from PBMCs. The TCR comes from a human donor with aplastic anemia. The chain links TRBV29-1 to TRBJ2-1; D ambiguous. The CDR3 DNA reads TGCAGCGTTGAATGGGCGGTGCAAACCTCCTACAATGAGCAGTTCTTC. It translates to CSVEWAVQTSYNEQFF.